One and the same sample provided the 19 T cell receptor beta chains below, sequenced in a study of cytomegalovirus exposure and HLA in healthy donors. A multiplex PCR was run with 60 Vbeta primers and 13 Jbeta primers. Measured with immunoSEQ multiplex PCR; TCRdb has only the in-frame clones, and not every one. In the table there are 100,000 to 150,000 clones, 65% to 75% of which are singletons. The sequencing sample was made of PBMCs. The receptors shown here come from a woman aged 50 to 65 in good health and CMV-seropositive.

The chain couples TRBV19 to TRBJ2-3, with 8 bases fitting TRBD1. The CDR3 is 14 amino acids. The trim removed 7 bases at V and 2 bases at J, leaving 5 bases unmatched. Germline V gives CDR1 LNHDA, CDR2 SQIVND (reference sequence). The DNA of the CDR3 is TGTGCCAGTAAGGAGACAGGGGACACAGATACGCAGTATTTT. Encoded protein: CASKETGDTDTQYF.

This chain's CDR3 is CASSSPGLAGGADTQYF. CDR3 in DNA: TGTGCCAGCAGTTCCCCCGGACTAGCGGGGGGGGCAGATACGCAGTATTTT. The gene calls are TRBV28 and TRBJ2-3; 15 bases match TRBD2. From germline, CDR1 is MDHEN and CDR2 SYDVKM. With V trimmed by 4 bases and J by 4 bases, 6 bases remained unmatched. CDR3 size: 17 residues.

V gene TRBV5-6 combines with J gene TRBJ2-7; 12 bases agree with TRBD1. Trimming cost V 5 bases and J 0 bases; bases outside gene matches: 3. The CDR3 covers 15 residues. The germline CDR1 and CDR2 sequences are SGHDT and YYEEEE. The CDR3 loop is CASRWGQGASYEQYF. The CDR3 region has the DNA TGTGCCAGCAGATGGGGACAGGGGGCCTCCTACGAGCAGTACTTC.

The chain recombines TRBV6-5 with TRBJ1-4; possible D gene TRBD1, 5 bases. Deletions cut 2 bases from V and 7 bases from J, with 17 bases between. Germline loops: CDR1 MNHEY, CDR2 SVGAGI. CDR3 length: 16 residues. CDR3 protein: CASSYTGASGGEKLFF. The CDR3 DNA reads as TGTGCCAGCAGTTACACCGGGGCCAGCGGGGGTGAAAAACTGTTTTTT.

This clone was recorded once. V is TRBV27 and J is TRBJ2-7; TRBD2 matches at 7 bases. V shed 5 bases and J 2 bases; nucleotides not matched to a gene: 9. CDR1 is MNHEY, CDR2 SMNVEV, per germline (reference sequence). The CDR3 runs to 15 residues. This chain's CDR3 is CASSPQAGTTYEQYF. The CDR3 DNA sequence: TGTGCCAGCAGTCCGCAGGCTGGGACTACCTACGAGCAGTACTTC.

This clone was seen a handful of times. This chain joins TRBV19 and TRBJ2-5, with 8 bases that match TRBD1. Germline V gives CDR1 LNHDA, CDR2 SQIVND (reference sequence). The length of the CDR3 is 14 residues. V lost 8 bases to trimming and J lost 2 bases; unmatched junction nucleotides: 7. This CDR3 reads CASRRTGGQETQYF. The CDR3 coding sequence is TGTGCCAGTCGAAGAACAGGGGGACAAGAGACCCAGTACTTC.

V and J are TRBV11-2 and TRBJ2-2; a weak D match, TRBD2 (6 bases). V was pared by 5 bases and J by 6 bases, with 10 bases between. Germline values: CDR1 SGHAT, CDR2 FQNNGV. The CDR3 contains 13 residues. CDR3 in amino acids: CASSGTLAGELFF. Written as DNA, the CDR3 is TGTGCCAGCAGCGGGACTTTGGCCGGGGAGCTGTTTTTT.

The V gene is TRBV5-1, the J gene TRBJ1-1; D unresolved. The CDR3 is made up of 17 amino acids. The V end was cut by 1 base, the J end by 0 bases, with 16 bases between. Germline lookup yields CDR1 SGHRS and CDR2 YFSETQ. In DNA, the CDR3 is TGCGCCAGCAGCTTGAAAATCCCCGCAGGTTTGAACACTGAAGCTTTCTTT. Translation: CASSLKIPAGLNTEAFF.

The chain employs TRBV6-1 and TRBJ2-2; 8 bases are a match to TRBD1. Germline loops: CDR1 MNHNS, CDR2 SASEGT. The CDR3 sequence is 13 residues long. V trimming: 8 bases; J trimming: 5 bases; junction bases outside the gene matches: 4. CDR3 nucleotides: TGTGCCAGCGGACAGGGTAGGACCGGGGAGCTGTTTTTT. It encodes CASGQGRTGELFF.

The chain is built from TRBV7-2 and TRBJ2-7, with D perhaps TRBD2 (6 bases). V lost 2 bases and J 2 bases, leaving 13 bases between the germline ends. Germline V CDR1 and CDR2: SGHTA, FQGNSA. This CDR3 spans 15 amino acids. CDR3 residues: CASSLRFGEAYEQYF. CDR3 in DNA: TGTGCCAGCAGCTTAAGGTTTGGGGAGGCCTACGAGCAGTACTTC.

The V and J genes are TRBV7-9 and TRBJ1-2, with TRBD1 matching over 10 bases. J gave up 7 bases and V 7 bases, and 9 bases lay outside the gene matches. Germline V CDR1 and CDR2: SEHNR, FQNEAQ (reference sequence). The CDR3 totals 14 residues. The CDR3 DNA reads TGTGCCAGCACCATGACAGGGGGCGCCGGTGGCTACACCTTC. This sequence encodes CASTMTGGAGGYTF. Combining the CDR3 with reference TRBV7-9 and TRBJ1-2 gives the whole variable domain DTGVSQNPRHKITKRGQNVTFRCDPISEHNRLYWYRQTLGQGPEFLTYFQNEAQLEKSRLLSDRFSAERPKGSFSTLEIQRTEQGDSAMYLCASTMTGGAGGYTFGSGTRLTVV.

This clone was found once. The chain uses TRBV6-5 and TRBJ2-7, with 9 nucleotides matching TRBD1. Germline CDR1 MNHEY, CDR2 SVGAGI. With V trimmed by 6 bases and J by 3 bases, 9 bases remained unmatched. This CDR3 region has 15 residues. CDR3 DNA sequence: TGTGCCAGCAGCCGTCCCGGGACAGGGCTCTACGAGCAGTACTTC. Encoded protein: CASSRPGTGLYEQYF.

The chain joins TRBV28 to TRBJ1-2; 12 bases agree with TRBD1. The CDR3 runs 16 residues. Losses at the gene ends were 6 bases for V and 6 bases for J; bases not matched to a gene: 11. Per germline, CDR1 MDHEN and CDR2 SYDVKM. CDR3 nucleotides: TGTGCCAGCAGGGGGGACAGGGGGCGCGGAGAGGATGGCTACACCTTC. Translating gives CASRGDRGRGEDGYTF.

The chain employs TRBV14 and TRBJ2-5, with a tentative D call TRBD1 (6 bases). The CDR3 spans 16 residues. The V gene's germline CDR1 is SGHDN and CDR2 FVKESK. The germline V and J ends were trimmed by 1 base and 2 bases, with 14 bases remaining between them. The CDR3 bases are TGTGCCAGCAGCCAAGTGGGGGCAGGAGGACAAGAGACCCAGTACTTC. Its translation is CASSQVGAGGQETQYF.

The rearrangement links TRBV9 to TRBJ1-3; D unresolved. The CDR3 length is 13 residues. The V gene lost 2 bases and the J gene lost 4 bases, with 7 bases spanning the gap. Germline CDR1 is SGDLS and CDR2 is YYNGEE. CDR3 residues: CASSVSIGNTIYF. CDR3 DNA: TGTGCCAGCAGCGTCTCTATCGGAAACACCATATATTTT.

The rearrangement joins TRBV9 to TRBJ1-5; 8 bases agree with TRBD1. V lost 4 bases, J lost 3 bases, and 3 bases stayed unmatched. The germline CDR1 and CDR2 sequences are SGDLS and YYNGEE. CDR3 size: 14 residues. Here the CDR3 DNA reads TGTGCCAGCAGCCCAGGGGGCTCCAATCAGCCCCAGCATTTT. Amino acids: CASSPGGSNQPQHF.

The chain combines TRBV7-9 with TRBJ2-7; D is uncertain. The germline gives CDR1 SEHNR, CDR2 FQNEAQ (reference sequence). V lost 5 bases to trimming and J lost 5 bases, with 16 bases between them. The CDR3 length is 14 residues. CDR3 bases: TGTGCCAGCAGCCTTACCCAACCGGCGGACGAGCAGTACTTC. Amino acid sequence: CASSLTQPADEQYF.

This clone was seen just once. V and J are TRBV7-2 and TRBJ2-3, with 8 bases fitting TRBD1. The CDR3 has 16 residues. Germline V gives CDR1 SGHTA, CDR2 FQGNSA. After removal of 1 base from V and 3 bases from J, the junction contained 6 bases not matched to a gene. CDR3 in amino acids: CASSLEAGGGTDTQYF. DNA for the CDR3: TGTGCCAGCAGCTTAGAAGCAGGGGGCGGGACAGATACGCAGTATTTT.

The chain combines TRBV27 with TRBJ1-1, with TRBD1 identical over 9 bases. Trimming at V came to 6 bases and at J to 3 bases, leaving 8 bases not matched to a gene. CDR1 is MNHEY and CDR2 is SMNVEV in the germline V gene (reference sequence). The CDR3 has 15 amino acids. As DNA, the CDR3 is TGTGCCAGCAGGAGACCGGGACAGGGATACACTGAAGCTTTCTTT. Amino acid sequence: CASRRPGQGYTEAFF.